This T cell receptor beta chain was obtained from a study of post-analysis software for immune sequencing data. The CDR3 has 16 residues. Germline CDR1 and CDR2: SGHRS and YFSETQ. Details on this clonotype: Its antigen is currently unknown. A read error may produce the germline difference seen at one junction end.

Broader study findings: Significantly decreased normalized Chao1 diversity was recorded for multiple sclerosis patients relative to controls. TRBV5-6, TRBV5-1 and TRBV20-1 belonged to a set of roughly 5 TRBV segments that were more frequent in patients than controls.

The authors incorporated unique molecular identifiers into the TCR beta cDNA libraries. TCRdb reprocessed the PCR reads with MiXCR, giving one entry per CDR3 protein. The sample lists 740,000 or so distinct CDR3 sequences; 53% were seen once. The sequencing sample was made of blood. The genes are TRBV5-1 and TRBJ2-1; a possible D gene is TRBD2 (5 bases). This clonotype was obtained from a girl between 5 and 17 years old with multiple sclerosis. The CDR3 here is CVSSSGLGLRYNEQFF. The CDR3 nucleotides read TGCGTCAGCAGCTCCGGACTGGGTCTACGGTACAATGAGCAGTTCTTC.